This T cell receptor beta chain emerged from a study of CD8+CD57+ T cells in acquired aplastic anemia listed by TCRdb under 2018. Regarding the complete study: Extracted DNA from sorted CD4+ and CD8+ cells averaged approximately 3.4 ug, ranging from about 0.18 to 27.4 ug. Healthy donor samples averaged approximately 9.8 million reads for CD4+ and roughly 12 million for CD8+ cells.

What the authors observed across the whole study: Around 30 CD8+ CDR3 sequences were shared between patients and controls but appeared highly expressed in patients and within their immunodominant clones. Between patients and healthy controls, no significant difference in CD8+ Simpson's diversity was found (P=0.060).

TCR repertoires of sorted CD4+ and CD8+ blood T cells from severe aplastic anemia patients and healthy subjects were deep-sequenced in the study. Ficoll-Paque density gradient centrifugation was used to isolate peripheral blood mononuclear cells. CD4+ and CD8+ T cells were sorted by FACS or magnetic beads before DNA extraction. TCR beta VDJ combination and CDR3 sequence profiling used genomic DNA as the template. TCR repertoire sequencing was run on an Illumina HiSeq 2000. The paper's data handling went like this. Repertoires were assessed using TRBV/TRBJ rearrangement plots, CDR3 size and DJ length profiles, and Simpson's diversity index. The immunodominant clone was defined as the most abundant DNA sequence in deep sequencing data. CDR3 amino acid sequences were screened for sharing across subjects and compared with published repertoires and the VDJdb database. TCRdb reworked the public reads: Q25 trimming with fastp, MiXCR clone assembly, productive beta chains retained. Entries that share a CDR3 protein sequence are merged under the most common genes and DNA. In this record, the V and J calls reflect TCRdb's handling and not the investigators' own analysis. Within this sample are about 220,000 distinct CDR3 sequences, with 34% of them counted one time only. The ten biggest clones cover roughly 1.1% of the sample.

As regards this clonotype: What antigen it recognizes has not been identified. The record has no base qualities; no much larger clone is one base away.

Spanning cysteine to phenylalanine, the CDR3 consists of 14 amino acids. Only CDR3 DNA remains: 42 bases, in frame from the first base. Sequences SGHKS (CDR1) and YYEKEE (CDR2) are obtained from the germline V gene (reference sequence). V lost 4 bases and J lost 5 bases; the stretch between them is 13 bases long. The receptor comes from a human donor in good health, serving as a control. Recombination joined TRBV5-5 with TRBJ2-1; no confident D gene assignment can be made. Sequenced: sorted CD4+, CD8+, or CD8+CD57+ T cells (not recorded which) from PBMCs. The nucleotide sequence is given as TGTGCCAGCAGCGACGGGCGATTCCACAATGAGCAGTTCTTC. Translated, it gives CASSDGRFHNEQFF. Extended through the reference TRBV5-5 and TRBJ2-1 proteins, this CDR3 yields the full variable domain: DAGVTQSPTHLIKTRGQQVTLRCSPISGHKSVSWYQQVLGQGPQFIFQYYEKEERGRGNFPDRFSARQFPNYSSELNVNALLLGDSALYLCASSDGRFHNEQFFGPGTRLTVL.